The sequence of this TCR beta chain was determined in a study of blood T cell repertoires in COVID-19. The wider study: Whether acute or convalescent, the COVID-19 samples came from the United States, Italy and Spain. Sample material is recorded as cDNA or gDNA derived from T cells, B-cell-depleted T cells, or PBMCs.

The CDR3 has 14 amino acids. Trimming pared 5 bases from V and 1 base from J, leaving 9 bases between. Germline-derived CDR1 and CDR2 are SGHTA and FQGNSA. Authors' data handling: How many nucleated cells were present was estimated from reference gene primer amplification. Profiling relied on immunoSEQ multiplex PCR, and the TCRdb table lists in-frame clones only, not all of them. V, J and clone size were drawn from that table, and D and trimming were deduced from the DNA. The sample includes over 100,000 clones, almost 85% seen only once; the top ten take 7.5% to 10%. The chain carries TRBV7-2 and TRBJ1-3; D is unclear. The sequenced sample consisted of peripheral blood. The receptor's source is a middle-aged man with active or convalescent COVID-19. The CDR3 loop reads CASSPSRSGNTIYF. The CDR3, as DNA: TGTGCCAGCAGCCCTAGCAGGTCTGGAAACACCATATATTTT.